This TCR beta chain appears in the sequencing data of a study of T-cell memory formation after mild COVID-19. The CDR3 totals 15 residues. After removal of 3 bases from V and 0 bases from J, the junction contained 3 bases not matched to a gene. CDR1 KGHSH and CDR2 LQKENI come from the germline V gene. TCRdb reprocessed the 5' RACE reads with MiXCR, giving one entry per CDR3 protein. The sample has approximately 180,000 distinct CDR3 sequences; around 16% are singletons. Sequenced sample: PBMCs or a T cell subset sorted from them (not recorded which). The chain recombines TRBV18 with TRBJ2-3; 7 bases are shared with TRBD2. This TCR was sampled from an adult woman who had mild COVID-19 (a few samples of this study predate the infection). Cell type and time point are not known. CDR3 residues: CASSPGGSSTDTQYF. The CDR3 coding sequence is TGTGCCAGCTCACCTGGCGGGAGTAGCACAGATACGCAGTATTTT.